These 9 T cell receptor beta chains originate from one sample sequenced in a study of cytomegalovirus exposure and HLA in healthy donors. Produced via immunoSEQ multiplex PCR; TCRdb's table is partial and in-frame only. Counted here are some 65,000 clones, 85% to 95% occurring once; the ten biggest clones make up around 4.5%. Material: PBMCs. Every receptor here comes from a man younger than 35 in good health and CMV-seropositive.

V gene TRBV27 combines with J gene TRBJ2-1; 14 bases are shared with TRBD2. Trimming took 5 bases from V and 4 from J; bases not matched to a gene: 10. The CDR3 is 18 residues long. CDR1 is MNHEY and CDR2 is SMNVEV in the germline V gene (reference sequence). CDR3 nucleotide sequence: TGTGCCAGCAGTGGGCTCAGGAGACTAGCGGGAGGGTACAATGAGCAGTTCTTC. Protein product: CASSGLRRLAGGYNEQFF.

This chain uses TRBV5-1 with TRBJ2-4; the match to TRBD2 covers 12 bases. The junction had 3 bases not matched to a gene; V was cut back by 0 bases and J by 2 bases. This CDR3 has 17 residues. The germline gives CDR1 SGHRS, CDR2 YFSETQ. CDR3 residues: CASSLGGLAGTKNIQYF. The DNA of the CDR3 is TGCGCCAGCAGCTTGGGGGGACTAGCGGGTACCAAAAACATTCAGTACTTC.

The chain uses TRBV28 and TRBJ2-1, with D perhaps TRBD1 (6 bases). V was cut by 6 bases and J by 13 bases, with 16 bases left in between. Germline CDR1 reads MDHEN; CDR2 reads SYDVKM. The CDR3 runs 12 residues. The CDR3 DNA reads TGTGCCAGCAGATCGGGACAAGACAAACAGTTCTTC. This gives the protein CASRSGQDKQFF.

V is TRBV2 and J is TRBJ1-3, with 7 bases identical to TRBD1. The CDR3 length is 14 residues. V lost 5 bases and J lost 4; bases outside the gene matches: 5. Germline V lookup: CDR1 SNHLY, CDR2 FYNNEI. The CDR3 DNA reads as TGTGCCAGCAGTTACAGGGGAGCGGGAAACACCATATATTTT. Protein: CASSYRGAGNTIYF.

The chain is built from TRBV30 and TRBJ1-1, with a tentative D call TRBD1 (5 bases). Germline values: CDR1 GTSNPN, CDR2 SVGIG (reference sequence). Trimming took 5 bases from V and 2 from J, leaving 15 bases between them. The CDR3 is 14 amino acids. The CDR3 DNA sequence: TGTGCCTGGGGAGGGGAGGCCTTAAACACTGAAGCTTTCTTT. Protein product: CAWGGEALNTEAFF. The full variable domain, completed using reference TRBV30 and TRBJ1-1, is SQTIHQWPATLVQPVGSPLSLECTVEGTSNPNLYWYRQAAGRGLQLLFYSVGIGQISSEVPQNLSASRPQDRQFILSSKKLLLSDSGFYLCAWGGEALNTEAFFGQGTRLTVV.

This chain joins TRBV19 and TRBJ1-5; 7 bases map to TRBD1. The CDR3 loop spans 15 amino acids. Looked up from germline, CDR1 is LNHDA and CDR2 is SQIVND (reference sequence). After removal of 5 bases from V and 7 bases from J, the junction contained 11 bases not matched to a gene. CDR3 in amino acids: CASSFDRERRQPQHF. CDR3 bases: TGTGCCAGTAGTTTCGACAGGGAGAGGAGGCAGCCCCAGCATTTT.

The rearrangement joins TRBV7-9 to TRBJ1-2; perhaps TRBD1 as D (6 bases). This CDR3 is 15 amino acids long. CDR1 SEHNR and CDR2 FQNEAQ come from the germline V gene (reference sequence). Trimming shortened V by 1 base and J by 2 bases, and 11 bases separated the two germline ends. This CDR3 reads CASSLGTGSNYGYTF. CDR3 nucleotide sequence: TGTGCCAGCAGCTTAGGAACAGGGTCCAACTATGGCTACACCTTC.

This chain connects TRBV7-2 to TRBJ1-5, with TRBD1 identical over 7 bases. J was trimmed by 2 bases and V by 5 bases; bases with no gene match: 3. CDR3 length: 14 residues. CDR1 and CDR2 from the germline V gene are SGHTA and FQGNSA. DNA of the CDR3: TGTGCCAGCAGCGACGGACAGGGCAATCAGCCCCAGCATTTT. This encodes CASSDGQGNQPQHF.

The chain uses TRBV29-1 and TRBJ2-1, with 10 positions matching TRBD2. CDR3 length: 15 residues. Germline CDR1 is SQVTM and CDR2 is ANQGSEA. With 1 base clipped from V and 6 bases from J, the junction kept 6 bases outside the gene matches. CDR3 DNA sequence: TGCAGCGTTGAAGTCCGAGCGGGGGGGTCCAATGAGCAGTTCTTC. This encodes CSVEVRAGGSNEQFF.